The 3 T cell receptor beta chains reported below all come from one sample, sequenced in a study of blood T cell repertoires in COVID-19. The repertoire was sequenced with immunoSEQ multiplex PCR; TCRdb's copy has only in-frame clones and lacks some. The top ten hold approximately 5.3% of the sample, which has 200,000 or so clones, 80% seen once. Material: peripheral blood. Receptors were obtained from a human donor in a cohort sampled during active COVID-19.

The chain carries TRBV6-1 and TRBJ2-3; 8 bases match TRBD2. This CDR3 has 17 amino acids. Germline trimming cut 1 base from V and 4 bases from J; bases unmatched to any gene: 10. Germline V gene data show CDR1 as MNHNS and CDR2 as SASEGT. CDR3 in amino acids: CASSEDGLARGADTQYF. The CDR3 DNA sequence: TGTGCCAGCAGTGAAGACGGACTAGCCCGTGGGGCAGATACGCAGTATTTT.

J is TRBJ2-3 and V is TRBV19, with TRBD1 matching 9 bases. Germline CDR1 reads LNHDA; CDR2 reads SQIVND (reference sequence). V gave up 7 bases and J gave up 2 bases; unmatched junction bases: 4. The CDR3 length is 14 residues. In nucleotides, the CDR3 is TGTGCCAGTACCCGGGACAGGGTCACAGATACGCAGTATTTT. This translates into CASTRDRVTDTQYF.

CDR3 residues: CASSLVSGRGDNEQFF. CDR3 bases: TGTGCCAGCAGCTTAGTAAGCGGGAGAGGGGACAATGAGCAGTTCTTC. The chain has TRBV7-2 and TRBJ2-1; 8 bases agree with TRBD2. Germline assignment: CDR1 SGHTA and CDR2 FQGNSA. The CDR3 covers 16 residues. J lost 5 bases, V lost 1 base, and 7 bases had no gene match.